One and the same sample provided the 31 T cell receptor beta chains below, sequenced in a study of response to subunit inactivated influenza vaccine. TCRdb passed the RT-PCR reads through MiXCR, listing each CDR3 protein once. This sample yields more than 400,000 distinct CDR3 sequences, of which around 7.7% are seen a single time; around 13% belongs to the top ten. Sequences were derived from PBMCs from blood, sampled around 25 months after vaccination. All receptors derive from a man between 50 and 69 years old who received an inactivated influenza vaccine.

This clonotype was seen only a few times. The chain combines TRBV12-3 or TRBV12-4 with TRBJ1-4; D uncertain. The CDR3 has 17 amino acids. Deletions cut 0 bases from V and 8 bases from J, with 19 bases between. In nucleotides, the CDR3 is TGTGCCAGCAGTTTAGCAGTTGGTGGGTTATCCTCGGAAAAACTGTTTTTT. Translation: CASSLAVGGLSSEKLFF.

This clonotype occurred many times. The chain uses TRBV29-1 and TRBJ2-2, with 11 bases lining up with TRBD2. Germline CDR1 reads SQVTM; CDR2 reads ANQGSEA. CDR3 length equals 15 residues. J lost 3 bases, V lost 7 bases, and 7 bases had no gene match. CDR3 DNA: TGCAGCGGAAAACTAGCGGGGGTTGACACCGGGGAGCTGTTTTTT. Its translation is CSGKLAGVDTGELFF.

The sample holds a few counts of this clonotype. V gene TRBV20-1 combines with J gene TRBJ1-5; D not resolved. The germline CDR1 and CDR2 sequences are DFQATT and SNEGSKA (reference sequence). The CDR3 covers 16 residues. Trimming took off 1 base at V and 1 base at J, with 14 bases between the two ends. Here the CDR3 DNA reads TGCAGTGCTAGAGTTTGGGCAGGTAAAAGCAATCAGCCCCAGCATTTT. Its protein product is CSARVWAGKSNQPQHF.

This clonotype was counted a few times. The rearrangement joins TRBV20-1 to TRBJ2-3, with 7 bases aligning to TRBD2. The CDR3 spans 12 residues. J was trimmed by 6 bases and V by 5 bases; bases with no gene match: 5. Germline-derived CDR1 and CDR2 are DFQATT and SNEGSKA (reference sequence). The CDR3 region has the DNA TGCAGTGCTGGGTGGGGGGGGGATACGCAGTATTTT. This codes for CSAGWGGDTQYF.

CDR3 protein: CSARARTSGDEQFF. In DNA, the CDR3 is TGCAGTGCTAGAGCGAGGACTAGCGGCGATGAGCAGTTCTTC. J is TRBJ2-1 and V is TRBV20-1, with 10 bases aligning to TRBD2. Germline lookup yields CDR1 DFQATT and CDR2 SNEGSKA (reference sequence). The CDR3 runs to 14 residues. V was pared by 1 base and J by 8 bases, with 5 bases of the junction left unmatched.

The chain combines TRBV12-3 or TRBV12-4 with TRBJ1-2, with 8 bases identical to TRBD1. This CDR3 has 13 residues. The trim removed 5 bases at V and 6 bases at J, leaving 5 bases unmatched. CDR3 amino acids: CASSGQGANGYTF. The CDR3 DNA is TGTGCCAGCAGTGGCCAGGGGGCGAATGGCTACACCTTC.

This clonotype was observed a handful of times. The chain joins TRBV3-1 to TRBJ2-7; 9 bases align to TRBD2. The CDR3 totals 17 residues. Germline V lookup: CDR1 LGHDT, CDR2 YNNKEL (reference sequence). The V and J ends lost 0 bases and 6 bases, in that order; junction bases with no gene match: 12. CDR3 region: CASSQDLLASGKIEQYF. For the CDR3, the DNA is TGTGCCAGCAGCCAAGATCTGCTGGCTAGCGGGAAGATCGAGCAGTACTTC.

This clonotype was detected many times. The rearrangement links TRBV5-1 to TRBJ1-1, with unresolved D. The CDR3 runs 15 residues. The ends were cut back, 4 bases at V and 1 base at J, with 14 bases in the middle. Germline CDR1 and CDR2: SGHRS and YFSETQ. The CDR3 DNA reads as TGCGCCAGCAGCGGATCACTAGGGAAGAACACTGAAGCTTTCTTT. It yields the protein CASSGSLGKNTEAFF.

This chain uses TRBV5-6 with TRBJ1-1, with D maybe TRBD1 (6 bases). This CDR3 is built from 13 residues. V lost 5 bases, J lost 5 bases, and 13 bases lay in between. Germline CDR1 reads SGHDT; CDR2 reads YYEEEE. The CDR3: CASRPAGATEAFF. The CDR3 DNA follows: TGTGCCAGCAGGCCGGCGGGGGCGACTGAAGCTTTCTTT.

In its sample, this clonotype was seen many times. The gene calls are TRBV4-1 and TRBJ1-1, with 7 bases that match TRBD1. The trim removed 3 bases at V and 1 base at J, leaving 2 bases unmatched. Germline-derived CDR1 and CDR2 are MGHRA and YSYEKL. CDR3 length equals 14 residues. The CDR3 loop reads CASSQRTGNTEAFF. In DNA form, the CDR3 reads TGCGCCAGCAGCCAGCGGACAGGGAACACTGAAGCTTTCTTT.

The J gene is TRBJ2-2, the V gene TRBV5-1; D possibly uses TRBD1 or TRBD2 (6 bases each). From germline, CDR1 is SGHRS and CDR2 YFSETQ. V was pared by 4 bases and J by 0 bases, with 16 bases between. The CDR3 loop spans 17 amino acids. The CDR3 DNA is TGCGCCAGCAGCCAACTAGGCGGGACATCGAACACCGGGGAGCTGTTTTTT. Its translation: CASSQLGGTSNTGELFF.

V usage is TRBV11-1 and J usage is TRBJ2-2; perhaps TRBD1 as D (5 bases). V was trimmed by 7 bases and J by 4 bases, leaving 34 bases between them. CDR3 length equals 21 residues. CDR1 is SGHAT and CDR2 is FQDESV in the germline V gene (reference sequence). The CDR3 protein is CASTEPQTATTPRGGTGELFF. DNA of the CDR3: TGTGCCAGCACCGAACCGCAGACAGCCACCACTCCTCGTGGCGGCACCGGGGAGCTGTTTTTT. The full variable domain, its missing parts supplied by reference TRBV11-1 and TRBJ2-2, is EAEVAQSPRYKITEKSQAVAFWCDPISGHATLYWYRQILGQGPELLVQFQDESVVDDSQLPKDRFSAERLKGVDSTLKIQPAELGDSAMYLCASTEPQTATTPRGGTGELFFGEGSRLTVL.

The gene calls are TRBV3-1 and TRBJ2-3; the match to TRBD2 covers 11 bases. The CDR3 is 18 amino acids. J gave up 2 bases and V 2 bases, and 9 bases lay outside the gene matches. CDR1 LGHDT and CDR2 YNNKEL come from the germline V gene (reference sequence). The CDR3 sequence: CASSQRTSGFVFTDTQYF. The CDR3, as DNA: TGTGCCAGCAGCCAACGGACTAGCGGGTTCGTGTTCACAGATACGCAGTATTTT.

This clonotype came up many times. This rearrangement joins TRBV12-3 or TRBV12-4 to TRBJ1-6; D may be TRBD1 (5 bases). Trimming left V 6 bases short and J 10 bases short, with 13 bases between. This CDR3 is built from 13 residues. CDR3 sequence: CASSPGGTSPLHF. The CDR3 bases are TGTGCCAGCAGCCCTGGGGGGACGTCACCCCTCCACTTT.

This clonotype was recorded many times. The rearrangement links TRBV7-2 to TRBJ1-1; TRBD1 is a possible D gene (6 bases). The germline V gene has CDR1 SGHTA and CDR2 FQGNSA. V lost 0 bases and J 0 bases, leaving 11 bases between the germline ends. CDR3 length: 16 residues. Here the CDR3 reads CASSLARGGMNTEAFF. The CDR3 DNA reads as TGTGCCAGCAGCTTAGCGAGGGGGGGAATGAACACTGAAGCTTTCTTT.

The rearrangement uses TRBV20-1 and TRBJ2-1; 7 bases match TRBD1. With 5 bases clipped from V and 5 bases from J, the junction kept 6 bases outside the gene matches. Germline CDR1 and CDR2: DFQATT and SNEGSKA (reference sequence). The CDR3 runs 13 residues. The CDR3 is CSARPGTDNEQFF. The CDR3 coding sequence is TGCAGTGCTCGACCGGGGACAGACAATGAGCAGTTCTTC.

CDR3 sequence reads: CASSSGGAGWNEQFF. The CDR3 DNA sequence: TGTGCCAGCAGTTCTGGGGGGGCAGGGTGGAATGAGCAGTTCTTC. The genes are TRBV6-2 or TRBV6-3 and TRBJ2-1, with a tentative D call TRBD2 (7 bases). The V and J ends lost 4 bases and 7 bases respectively, with 17 bases between them. The CDR3 loop spans 15 amino acids. CDR1 is MNHEY and CDR2 is SVGEGT in the germline V gene.

This clonotype was recorded a few times. The chain uses TRBV12-3 or TRBV12-4 and TRBJ2-7, with D possibly TRBD2 on 5 matching bases. Trimming pared 6 bases from V and 7 bases from J, leaving 16 bases between. The CDR3 is made up of 13 amino acids. The CDR3 here is CASSAAVGEEQYF. DNA of the CDR3: TGTGCCAGCAGCGCCGCCGTCGGGGAGGAGCAGTACTTC.

This clonotype appeared a few times. The chain is built from TRBV4-1 and TRBJ2-2, with TRBD1 matching 8 bases. The J segment lost 0 bases and the V segment lost 4 bases, leaving 1 base of the junction unmatched. CDR1 and CDR2 (germline): MGHRA, YSYEKL. This CDR3 spans 15 amino acids. The CDR3 loop reads CASSRQGPNTGELFF. In nucleotides, the CDR3 is TGCGCCAGCAGCCGACAGGGGCCGAACACCGGGGAGCTGTTTTTT.

The rearrangement links TRBV11-2 to TRBJ2-3; D is uncertain. This CDR3 region has 13 residues. Trimming removed 10 bases from V and 2 bases from J, with 13 bases in between. CDR1 is SGHAT, CDR2 FQNNGV, per germline. CDR3 DNA sequence: TGTGCCACCGCAGGCACAAACACAGATACGCAGTATTTT. Residues: CATAGTNTDTQYF.

The rearrangement links TRBV4-1 to TRBJ2-2; 7 nucleotides line up with TRBD2. This CDR3 is built from 14 residues. The junction had 2 bases not matched to a gene; V was cut back by 4 bases and J by 3 bases. Germline V lookup: CDR1 MGHRA, CDR2 YSYEKL. Here the CDR3 reads CASSPGLDTGELFF. In DNA, the CDR3 is TGCGCCAGCAGCCCCGGACTAGACACCGGGGAGCTGTTTTTT.

This clonotype has a handful of counts. V is TRBV5-1 and J is TRBJ2-3, with 10 nucleotides matching TRBD1. Unmatched junction bases numbered 3, after V lost 4 bases and J lost 4 bases. This CDR3 is built from 14 residues. Germline loops: CDR1 SGHRS, CDR2 YFSETQ. CDR3 sequence: CASSTGQGADTQYF. The CDR3 region has the DNA TGCGCCAGCAGCACCGGACAGGGGGCAGATACGCAGTATTTT.

This clonotype was observed at least ten times. The chain carries TRBV20-1 and TRBJ2-2; weak D call: TRBD1 (6 bases). The CDR3 has 15 amino acids. The V gene lost 2 bases and the J gene lost 7 bases, with 17 bases spanning the gap. CDR1 and CDR2 (germline): DFQATT, SNEGSKA (reference sequence). CDR3 DNA: TGCAGTGCTAGAAAGCAGACACAGGGTCGCGGGGAGCTGTTTTTT. Translating it yields CSARKQTQGRGELFF.

The table lists this clonotype with many counts. The chain combines TRBV12-3 or TRBV12-4 with TRBJ2-7, with a tentative D call TRBD2 (6 bases). This CDR3 has 15 amino acids. V lost 3 bases and J 6 bases, leaving 18 bases between the germline ends. The DNA for the CDR3 is TGTGCCAGCAGTTTTTTAGGGAGGAATTTCGGCGAGCAGTACTTC. Its protein is CASSFLGRNFGEQYF.

The chain combines TRBV7-6 with TRBJ2-7, with 9 nucleotides matching TRBD1. The CDR3 consists of 15 residues. With V trimmed by 7 bases and J by 7 bases, 14 bases remained unmatched. From germline, CDR1 is SGHVS and CDR2 FNYEAQ. The CDR3 sequence: CASTRLGQGNEEQYF. The CDR3 bases are TGTGCCAGCACCCGACTGGGACAGGGTAACGAAGAGCAGTACTTC.

This chain connects TRBV3-1 to TRBJ2-5, with 9 bases matching TRBD2. CDR1 LGHDT and CDR2 YNNKEL come from the germline V gene (reference sequence). The CDR3 spans 13 residues. V lost 8 bases and J lost 5; bases outside the gene matches: 6. The CDR3 region is CASAGTSRETQYF. The CDR3 bases are TGTGCCAGCGCTGGGACTAGCAGGGAGACCCAGTACTTC.

This clonotype was picked up many times. The chain is built from TRBV12-3 or TRBV12-4 and TRBJ2-1; D possibly corresponds to TRBD1 (5 bases). V shed 1 base and J shed 12 bases, with 10 bases lying between them. This CDR3 contains 12 residues. The CDR3 sequence is CASSLGGGGQFF. CDR3 coding DNA: TGTGCCAGCAGTTTAGGGGGCGGTGGGCAGTTCTTC.

The chain carries TRBV11-2 and TRBJ2-2, with 13 nucleotides matching TRBD2. With 4 bases clipped from V and 2 bases from J, the junction kept 4 bases outside the gene matches. This CDR3 region has 17 residues. Germline CDR1 and CDR2: SGHAT and FQNNGV. The CDR3 region has the DNA TGTGCCAGCAGCTCGGGACTAGCGGGGTCTAACACCGGGGAGCTGTTTTTT. Translated, it gives CASSSGLAGSNTGELFF.

Here the CDR3 DNA reads TGTGCCAGCAGTTACCGCAGGACAGCCTACGAGCAGTACTTC. Its translation: CASSYRRTAYEQYF. The gene calls are TRBV6-5 and TRBJ2-7; D is perhaps TRBD1 (6 bases). Germline V gene lookup returns CDR1 MNHEY and CDR2 SVGAGI. Trimming removed 2 bases from V and 2 bases from J, with 10 bases in between. The length of the CDR3 is 14 residues.

CDR3 region: CASSDRAAETQYF. The CDR3 coding sequence is TGCGCCAGCAGCGACAGGGCGGCAGAGACCCAGTACTTC. V is TRBV5-1 and J is TRBJ2-5; 7 nucleotides line up with TRBD1. This CDR3 comprises 13 residues. V shed 4 bases and J 4 bases; nucleotides not matched to a gene: 4. Germline CDR1 reads SGHRS; CDR2 reads YFSETQ.

V usage is TRBV4-3 and J usage is TRBJ1-5, with D possibly TRBD1 on 5 matching bases. The germline V gene encodes CDR1 LGHNA and CDR2 YSLEER. This CDR3 has 17 amino acids. V lost 0 bases and J 0 bases, leaving 12 bases between the germline ends. The chain's CDR3 is CASSQEVDRYSNQPQHF. The CDR3 nucleotides are TGCGCCAGCAGCCAAGAAGTTGACAGATATAGCAATCAGCCCCAGCATTTT.